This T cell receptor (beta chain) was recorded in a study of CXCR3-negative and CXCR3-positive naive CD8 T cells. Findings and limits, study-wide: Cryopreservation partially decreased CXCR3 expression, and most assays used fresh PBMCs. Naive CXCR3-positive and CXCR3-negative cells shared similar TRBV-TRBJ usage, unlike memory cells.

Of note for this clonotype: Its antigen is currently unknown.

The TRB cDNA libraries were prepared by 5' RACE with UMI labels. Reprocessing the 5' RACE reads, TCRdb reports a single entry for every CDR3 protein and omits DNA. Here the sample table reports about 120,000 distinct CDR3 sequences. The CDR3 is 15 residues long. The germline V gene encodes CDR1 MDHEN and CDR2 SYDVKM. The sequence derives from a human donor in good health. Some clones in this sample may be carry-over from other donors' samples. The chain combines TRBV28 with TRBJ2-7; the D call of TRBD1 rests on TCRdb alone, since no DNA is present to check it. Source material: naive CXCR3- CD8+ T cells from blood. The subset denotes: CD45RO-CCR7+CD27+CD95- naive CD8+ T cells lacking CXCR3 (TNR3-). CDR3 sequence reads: CASSFATGGPYEQYF.